The 28 T cell receptor beta chains reported below all come from one sample, sequenced in a study of identical twins (dated by TCRdb to about 2016). The protocol used for the library was 5' RACE. These reads were obtained on an Illumina HiSeq 2000. In TCRdb, the public reads were trimmed at Q25 with fastp and aligned with MiXCR, with productive beta chains retained. Here each entry gathers all rows of one CDR3 protein and keeps the most common genes and DNA. The sample table shows some 590,000 distinct CDR3 sequences, and 7.5% to 10% are seen once. Under 3% of the sample is taken by the ten largest. This sample was also put to use in a study of yellow fever vaccine responses in identical twins.

Sequencing used PBMCs. These receptors originate from a woman aged 18-29 years in good health.

Regarding this clonotype: A junction end diverges from the germline sequence, so it may reflect a read error. The rearrangement links TRBV3-1 to TRBJ1-1; the match to TRBD1 covers 8 bases. The germline CDR1 and CDR2 sequences are LGHDT and YNNKEL (reference sequence). There are 14 residues in the CDR3. CDR3 region: CASSRQGSSTEAFF. CDR3 nucleotide sequence: TGTGCCAGCAGCAGACAGGGGTCGAGCACTGAGGCTTTCTTT.

This clonotype was detected ten times or more. The V gene is TRBV5-5, the J gene TRBJ2-7, with TRBD2 matching over 13 bases. V was clipped by 5 bases and J by 6 bases; unmatched bases: 8. This CDR3 is built from 15 residues. Germline-derived CDR1 and CDR2 are SGHKS and YYEKEE (reference sequence). The CDR3 DNA follows: TGTGCCAGCAGTTCCCGACTAGCGGGAGGCTTCGAGCAGTACTTC. This translates into CASSSRLAGGFEQYF.

This chain connects TRBV23-1 to TRBJ2-7; no reliable D call. TRBV23-1 is sorted into the ORF group, with uncertain function. Trimming took 9 bases from V and 0 from J, leaving 21 bases between them. The CDR3 is 16 amino acids. The CDR3 loop reads CARGTARPLISYEQYF. CDR3 coding DNA: TGCGCCAGAGGTACCGCGAGACCGCTTATCTCCTACGAGCAGTACTTC.

This chain uses TRBV15 with TRBJ2-1; D call uncertain. The CDR3 has 16 residues. In germline, CDR1 is LNHNV, CDR2 YYDKDF (reference sequence). The V end was cut by 0 bases, the J end by 4 bases, with 13 bases between. CDR3 in amino acids: CATSREGPGIYNEQFF. CDR3 bases: TGTGCCACCAGCAGAGAGGGTCCCGGCATTTACAATGAGCAGTTCTTC.

V and J are TRBV12-5 and TRBJ2-1; D is undetermined. Germline lookup yields CDR1 LGHNT and CDR2 FRNRAP. CDR3 length: 13 residues. V was shortened by 5 bases and J by 0 bases, with 5 bases between the two germline ends. This CDR3 reads CASGPSSYNEQFF. The CDR3 region has the DNA TGTGCTAGTGGTCCCAGCTCCTACAATGAGCAGTTCTTC.

The sample holds many counts of this clonotype. V and J are TRBV20-1 and TRBJ1-1; 7 positions agree with TRBD1. V trimming: 6 bases; J trimming: 13 bases; junction bases outside the gene matches: 11. Germline lookup yields CDR1 DFQATT and CDR2 SNEGSKA (reference sequence). CDR3 length: 11 amino acids. CDR3 residues: CSARGDDWGFF. In DNA, the CDR3 is TGCAGTGCCAGGGGGGACGATTGGGGTTTCTTT.

The genes are TRBV20-1 and TRBJ2-1; TRBD2 aligns across 7 bases. Trimming removed 1 base from V and 0 bases from J; junction bases left unmatched: 3. Germline assignment: CDR1 DFQATT and CDR2 SNEGSKA (reference sequence). This CDR3 has 15 residues. CDR3 nucleotide sequence: TGCAGTGCTAGAGGGCTAGCGGACTCCTACAATGAGCAGTTCTTC. This sequence encodes CSARGLADSYNEQFF.

This clonotype was seen ten or more times. The chain uses TRBV10-3 and TRBJ1-1; D is unclear. The length of the CDR3 is 12 residues. The V end was cut by 2 bases, the J end by 4 bases, with 5 bases between. Germline CDR1 is ENHRY and CDR2 is SYGVKD. For the CDR3, the DNA is TGTGCCATCAGTGAGATTGGCACTGAAGCTTTCTTT. Translated, it gives CAISEIGTEAFF.

This clonotype was seen repeatedly, ten times or more. V and J are TRBV3-1 and TRBJ2-7; 15 bases agree with TRBD2. The trim removed 4 bases at V and 3 bases at J, leaving 4 bases unmatched. This CDR3 is built from 16 residues. Germline CDR1 reads LGHDT; CDR2 reads YNNKEL (reference sequence). The CDR3 is CASSRGLAGGLYEQYF. The CDR3 DNA is TGTGCCAGCAGCCGTGGACTAGCGGGGGGGCTCTACGAGCAGTACTTC.

This clonotype was recorded a few times. The chain combines TRBV18 with TRBJ1-1, with a tentative D call TRBD1 (5 bases). This CDR3 has 13 residues. CDR1 is KGHSH, CDR2 LQKENI, per germline. V dropped 8 bases and J dropped 4 bases, with 14 bases sitting between them. The CDR3 DNA sequence: TGTGCCAGCCAAGGGACGGCCGGCACTGAAGCTTTCTTT. It translates to CASQGTAGTEAFF.

The rearrangement uses TRBV2 and TRBJ2-5, with D uncertain. This CDR3 is built from 12 residues. CDR1 and CDR2 from the germline V gene are SNHLY and FYNNEI. Trimming removed 3 bases from V and 7 bases from J, with 9 bases in between. The CDR3 nucleotides are TGTGCCAGCAGTGATACTACTGGGACCCAGTACTTC. Translating gives CASSDTTGTQYF.

The chain links TRBV7-3 to TRBJ2-3; D tentatively fits TRBD1 or TRBD2 (6 bases each). The CDR3 length is 16 residues. The V end was cut by 5 bases, the J end by 2 bases, with 17 bases between. In germline, CDR1 is SGHTA, CDR2 FQGTGA. CDR3 bases: TGTGCCAGCAGCAGTACAGGGAGGACTGTCACAGATACGCAGTATTTT. Its protein is CASSSTGRTVTDTQYF.

This clonotype was found many times. The chain joins TRBV5-1 to TRBJ2-2, with D maybe TRBD1 (6 bases). Trimming left V 5 bases short and J 1 base short, with 12 bases between. Looked up from germline, CDR1 is SGHRS and CDR2 is YFSETQ. The length of the CDR3 is 15 residues. Written as DNA, the CDR3 is TGCGCCAGCAGTCACAGGGTGAGGAACACCGGGGAGCTGTTTTTT. Translated, it gives CASSHRVRNTGELFF.

This sequence joins TRBV20-1 and TRBJ2-3; 10 nucleotides align to TRBD2. This CDR3 comprises 15 residues. CDR1 is DFQATT and CDR2 is SNEGSKA in the germline V gene (reference sequence). The CDR3 reads CMAHLGLAGVREQYF. CDR3 in DNA: TGCATGGCCCACCTGGGGCTAGCGGGGGTTCGTGAGCAGTATTTT.

This clonotype has ten or more counts. V gene TRBV5-1 combines with J gene TRBJ2-2; D is unresolved. CDR1 is SGHRS, CDR2 YFSETQ, per germline. Between the trimmed V and J ends, which lost 4 bases and 2 bases, there was a span of 6 bases. The CDR3 runs 13 residues. The CDR3 spells CASSSQNTGELFF. The CDR3 DNA reads as TGCGCCAGCAGCAGCCAAAACACCGGGGAGCTGTTTTTT.

In this sample, this clonotype turned up a few times. The CDR3: CASSYGAVGTGGYEQYF. The DNA of the CDR3 is TGTGCCAGCAGTTACGGGGCCGTTGGGACAGGGGGCTACGAGCAGTACTTC. V gene TRBV6-5 combines with J gene TRBJ2-7; 11 nucleotides agree with TRBD1. J was trimmed by 3 bases and V by 2 bases; bases with no gene match: 9. CDR1 and CDR2 (germline): MNHEY, SVGAGI. The length of the CDR3 is 17 residues.

This rearrangement joins TRBV19 to TRBJ2-1; 10 bases fit TRBD2. CDR1 and CDR2 (germline): LNHDA, SQIVND (reference sequence). Trimming cost V 3 bases and J 1 base; bases outside gene matches: 15. The CDR3 has 20 residues. DNA for the CDR3: TGTGCCAGTAGTATTTCAGCGTCTAGCGGGAGAGTAAGGTCCTACAATGAGCAGTTCTTC. Translating it yields CASSISASSGRVRSYNEQFF.

Only a few counts were recorded for this clonotype. The rearrangement joins TRBV7-2 to TRBJ2-7, with TRBD2 identical over 11 bases. The junction had 7 bases not matched to a gene; V was cut back by 5 bases and J by 4 bases. CDR3 length: 15 amino acids. Germline V lookup: CDR1 SGHTA, CDR2 FQGNSA. The CDR3 sequence: CASSPSGTSGYEQYF. The CDR3 bases are TGTGCCAGCAGCCCATCCGGGACTAGCGGATACGAGCAGTACTTC.

This clonotype has ten or more counts. The chain couples TRBV20-1 to TRBJ2-3; TRBD2 is a possible D gene (6 bases). The CDR3 has 13 residues. The germline V gene has CDR1 DFQATT and CDR2 SNEGSKA (reference sequence). V lost 7 bases, J lost 2 bases, and 13 bases lay in between. The CDR3 DNA follows: TGCAGTGTCCGACGGGGGAACACAGATACGCAGTATTTT. Translating gives CSVRRGNTDTQYF.

This chain connects TRBV5-5 to TRBJ2-4, with TRBD2 matching over 11 bases. Trimming cost V 4 bases and J 3 bases; bases outside gene matches: 9. Germline CDR1 is SGHKS and CDR2 is YYEKEE (reference sequence). The CDR3 is 17 residues long. CDR3 in amino acids: CASSPGTSGNSKNIQYF. For the CDR3, the DNA is TGTGCCAGCAGCCCAGGGACTAGCGGAAACAGCAAAAACATTCAGTACTTC.

The chain has TRBV11-1 and TRBJ2-1, with TRBD2 identical over 15 bases. V gave up 3 bases and J gave up 1 base; unmatched junction bases: 7. Germline-derived CDR1 and CDR2 are SGHAT and FQDESV (reference sequence). The CDR3 contains 19 residues. This chain's CDR3 is CASSFHRTSGRGSYNEQFF. As DNA, the CDR3 is TGTGCCAGCAGCTTCCACCGGACTAGCGGGAGGGGATCCTACAATGAGCAGTTCTTC.

This clonotype turned up a few times. The V call is TRBV29-1, the J call TRBJ2-7, with TRBD2 identical over 10 bases. V dropped 6 bases and J dropped 3; count of bases not matched to a gene: 8. Per the germline V gene, CDR1 is SQVTM and CDR2 is ANQGSEA. The CDR3 totals 14 residues. DNA of the CDR3: TGCAGCGTGGAGCGGGAGGGCCAGGGCTACGAGCAGTACTTC. Amino acids: CSVEREGQGYEQYF.

This clonotype was recorded at least ten times. The rearrangement links TRBV9 to TRBJ1-3; 9 bases agree with TRBD1. CDR1 SGDLS and CDR2 YYNGEE come from the germline V gene. Unmatched junction bases numbered 6, after V lost 2 bases and J lost 3 bases. The length of the CDR3 is 16 residues. Here the CDR3 reads CASSVGDRDGGNTIYF. In nucleotides, the CDR3 is TGTGCCAGCAGCGTGGGGGACAGGGACGGTGGAAACACCATATATTTT.

CDR3 DNA: TGTGCCAGCAGCTTAGTAGTAGCGGGCTTGGTAGCGACCTCGCCCCTCCACTTT. This gives the protein CASSLVVAGLVATSPLHF. V gene TRBV11-2 combines with J gene TRBJ1-6, with D unresolved. Germline V gene sequence: CDR1 SGHAT, CDR2 FQNNGV. Trimming took off 1 base at V and 13 bases at J, with 26 bases between the two ends. The CDR3 has 18 residues.

The table lists this clonotype with a few counts. The V gene is TRBV24-1, the J gene TRBJ2-1, with TRBD2 matching over 7 bases. The CDR3 is 17 residues long. Trimming cost V 3 bases and J 0 bases; bases outside gene matches: 7. Germline values: CDR1 KGHDR, CDR2 SFDVKD. DNA for the CDR3: TGTGCCACCAGTGATACCCTAGCGGAGAGCTCCTACAATGAGCAGTTCTTC. It translates to CATSDTLAESSYNEQFF.

This clonotype was counted a few times. This chain uses TRBV19 with TRBJ1-1, with D unclear. The germline V and J ends were trimmed by 1 base and 1 base, with 7 bases remaining between them. The CDR3 totals 14 residues. Germline CDR1 reads LNHDA; CDR2 reads SQIVND (reference sequence). DNA of the CDR3: TGTGCCAGTAGTATAGGACCGCAGAACACTGAAGCTTTCTTT. Amino acids: CASSIGPQNTEAFF.

The table lists this clonotype with a few counts. This chain links TRBV15 with TRBJ2-6; the D gene could be TRBD1 or TRBD2 (5 bases each). Germline V gene lookup returns CDR1 LNHNV and CDR2 YYDKDF (reference sequence). This CDR3 has 16 amino acids. With 4 bases removed from V and 2 bases from J, the gap between germline ends came to 12 bases. For the CDR3, the DNA is TGTGCCACCAGCATCTCGGGACCCACTGGGGCCAACGTCCTGACTTTC. Residues: CATSISGPTGANVLTF.

This clonotype was recorded many times. The gene calls are TRBV20-1 and TRBJ2-1, with D tentatively TRBD1 or TRBD2 (5 bases each). V was trimmed by 2 bases and J by 0 bases, leaving 11 bases between them. The CDR3 is 15 amino acids. Germline-derived CDR1 and CDR2 are DFQATT and SNEGSKA (reference sequence). CDR3 amino acids: CSARKSGSSYNEQFF. DNA for the CDR3: TGCAGTGCTAGAAAATCAGGGAGCTCCTACAATGAGCAGTTCTTC.